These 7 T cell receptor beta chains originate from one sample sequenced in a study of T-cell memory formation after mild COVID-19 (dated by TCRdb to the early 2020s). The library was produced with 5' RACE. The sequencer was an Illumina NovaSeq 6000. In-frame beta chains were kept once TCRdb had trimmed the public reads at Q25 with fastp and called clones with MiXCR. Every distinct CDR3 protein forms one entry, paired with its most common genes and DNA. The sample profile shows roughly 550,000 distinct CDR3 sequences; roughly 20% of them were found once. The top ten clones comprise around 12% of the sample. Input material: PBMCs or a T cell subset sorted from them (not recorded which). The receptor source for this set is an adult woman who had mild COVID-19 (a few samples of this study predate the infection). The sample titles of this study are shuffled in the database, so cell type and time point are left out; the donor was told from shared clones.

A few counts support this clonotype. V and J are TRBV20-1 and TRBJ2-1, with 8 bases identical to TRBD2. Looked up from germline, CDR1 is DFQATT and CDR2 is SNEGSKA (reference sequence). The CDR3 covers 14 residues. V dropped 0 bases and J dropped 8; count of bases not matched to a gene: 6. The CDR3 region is CSARDGGGPDEQFF. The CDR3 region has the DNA TGCAGTGCTAGAGACGGCGGGGGGCCGGATGAGCAGTTCTTC.

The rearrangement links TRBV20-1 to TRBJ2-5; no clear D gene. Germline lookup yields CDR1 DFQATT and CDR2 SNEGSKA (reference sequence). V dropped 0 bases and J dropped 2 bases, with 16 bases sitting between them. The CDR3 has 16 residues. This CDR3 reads CSARDFQVPHQETQYF. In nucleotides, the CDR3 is TGCAGTGCTAGAGATTTTCAGGTACCCCATCAAGAGACCCAGTACTTC.

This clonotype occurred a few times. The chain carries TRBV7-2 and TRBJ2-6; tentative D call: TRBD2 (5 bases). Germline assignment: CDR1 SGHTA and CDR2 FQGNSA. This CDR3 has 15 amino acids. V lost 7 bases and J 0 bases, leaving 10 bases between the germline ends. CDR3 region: CASTSTTSGANVLTF. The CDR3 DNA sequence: TGTGCCAGCACCTCGACTACCTCTGGGGCCAACGTCCTGACTTTC.

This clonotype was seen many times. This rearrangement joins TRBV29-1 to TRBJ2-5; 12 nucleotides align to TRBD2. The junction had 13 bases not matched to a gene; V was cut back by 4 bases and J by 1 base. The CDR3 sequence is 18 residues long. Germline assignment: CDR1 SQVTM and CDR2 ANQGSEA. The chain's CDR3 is CSVGFVTSGGGFQETQYF. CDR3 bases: TGCAGCGTTGGGTTTGTGACTAGCGGGGGAGGATTCCAAGAGACCCAGTACTTC.

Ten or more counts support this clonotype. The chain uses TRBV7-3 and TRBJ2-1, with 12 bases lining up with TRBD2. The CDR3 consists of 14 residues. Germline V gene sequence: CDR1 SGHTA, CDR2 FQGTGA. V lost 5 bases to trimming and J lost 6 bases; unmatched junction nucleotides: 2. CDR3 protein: CASSPSGGGNEQFF. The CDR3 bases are TGTGCCAGCAGCCCTAGCGGGGGGGGCAATGAGCAGTTCTTC.

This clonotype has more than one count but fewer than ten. CDR3 residues: CASRVTANYGYTF. CDR3 nucleotide sequence: TGTGCCAGCAGAGTGACCGCTAACTATGGCTACACCTTC. The gene calls are TRBV2 and TRBJ1-2; D is uncertain. V shed 6 bases and J shed 0 bases, with 8 bases lying between them. Germline V gives CDR1 SNHLY, CDR2 FYNNEI. The CDR3 contains 13 residues.

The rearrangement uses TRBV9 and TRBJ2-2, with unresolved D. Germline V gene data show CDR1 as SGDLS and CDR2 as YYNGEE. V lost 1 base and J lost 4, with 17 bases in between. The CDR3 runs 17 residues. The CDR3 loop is CASSVPPQRHSTGELFF. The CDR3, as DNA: TGTGCCAGCAGCGTACCCCCCCAGAGACACAGCACCGGGGAGCTGTTTTTT.